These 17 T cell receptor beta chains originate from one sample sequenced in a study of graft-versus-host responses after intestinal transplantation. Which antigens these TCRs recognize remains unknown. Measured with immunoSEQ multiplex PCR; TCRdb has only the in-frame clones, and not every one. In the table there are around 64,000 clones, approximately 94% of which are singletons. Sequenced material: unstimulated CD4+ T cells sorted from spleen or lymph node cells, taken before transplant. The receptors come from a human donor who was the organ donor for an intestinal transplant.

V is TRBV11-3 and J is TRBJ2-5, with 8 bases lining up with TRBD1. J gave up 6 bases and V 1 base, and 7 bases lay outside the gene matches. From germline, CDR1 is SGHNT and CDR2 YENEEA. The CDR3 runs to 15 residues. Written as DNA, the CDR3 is TGTGCCAGCAGCTTAGCCGGGACAGGTAGAAAGACCCAGTACTTC. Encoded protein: CASSLAGTGRKTQYF.

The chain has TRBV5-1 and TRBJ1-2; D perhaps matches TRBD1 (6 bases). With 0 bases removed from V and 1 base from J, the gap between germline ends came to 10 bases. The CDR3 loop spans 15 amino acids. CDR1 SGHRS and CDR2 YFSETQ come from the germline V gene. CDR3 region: CASSLAPGDNYGYTF. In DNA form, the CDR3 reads TGCGCCAGCAGCTTGGCCCCAGGGGATAACTATGGCTACACCTTC.

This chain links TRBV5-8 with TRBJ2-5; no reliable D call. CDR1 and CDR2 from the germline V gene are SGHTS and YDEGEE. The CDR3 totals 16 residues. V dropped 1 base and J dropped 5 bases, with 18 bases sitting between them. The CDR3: CASSLLSANLGETQYF. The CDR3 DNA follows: TGTGCCAGCAGCTTGCTCTCCGCGAATCTGGGGGAGACCCAGTACTTC.

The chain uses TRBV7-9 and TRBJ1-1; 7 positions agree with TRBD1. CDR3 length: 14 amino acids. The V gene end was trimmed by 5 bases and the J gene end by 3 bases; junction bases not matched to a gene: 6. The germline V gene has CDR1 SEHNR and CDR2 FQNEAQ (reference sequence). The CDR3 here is CASSLDRADTEAFF. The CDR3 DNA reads TGTGCCAGCAGCCTTGACAGGGCGGACACTGAAGCTTTCTTT. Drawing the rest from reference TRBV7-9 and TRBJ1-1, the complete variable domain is DTGVSQNPRHKITKRGQNVTFRCDPISEHNRLYWYRQTLGQGPEFLTYFQNEAQLEKSRLLSDRFSAERPKGSFSTLEIQRTEQGDSAMYLCASSLDRADTEAFFGQGTRLTVV.

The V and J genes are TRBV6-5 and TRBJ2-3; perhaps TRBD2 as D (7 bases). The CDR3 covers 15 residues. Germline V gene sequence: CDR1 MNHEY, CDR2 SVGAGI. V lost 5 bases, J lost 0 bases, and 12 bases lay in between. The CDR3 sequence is CASSTGGHSTDTQYF. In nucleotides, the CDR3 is TGTGCCAGCAGTACGGGGGGCCACAGCACAGATACGCAGTATTTT.

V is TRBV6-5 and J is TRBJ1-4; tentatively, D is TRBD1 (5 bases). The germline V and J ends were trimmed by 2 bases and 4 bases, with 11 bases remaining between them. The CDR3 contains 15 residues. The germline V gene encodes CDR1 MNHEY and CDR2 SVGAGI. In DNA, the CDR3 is TGTGCCAGCAGTTACCAGGGAACCGGTAATGAAAAACTGTTTTTT. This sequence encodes CASSYQGTGNEKLFF.

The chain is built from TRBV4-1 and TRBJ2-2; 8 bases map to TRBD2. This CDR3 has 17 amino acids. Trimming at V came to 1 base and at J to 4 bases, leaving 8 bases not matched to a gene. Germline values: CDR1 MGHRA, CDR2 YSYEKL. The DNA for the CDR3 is TGCGCCAGCAGCCAAGGCCGGGGGGGCCAAGGCACCGGGGAGCTGTTTTTT. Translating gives CASSQGRGGQGTGELFF.

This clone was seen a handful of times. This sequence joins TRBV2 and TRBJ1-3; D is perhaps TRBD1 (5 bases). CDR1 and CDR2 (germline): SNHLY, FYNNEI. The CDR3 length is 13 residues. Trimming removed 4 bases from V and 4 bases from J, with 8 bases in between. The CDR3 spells CASSARQGNTIYF. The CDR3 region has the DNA TGTGCCAGCAGTGCCAGACAGGGAAACACCATATATTTT.

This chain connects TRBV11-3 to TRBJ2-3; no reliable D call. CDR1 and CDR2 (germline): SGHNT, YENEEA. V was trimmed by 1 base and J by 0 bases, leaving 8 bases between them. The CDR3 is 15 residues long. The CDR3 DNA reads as TGTGCCAGCAGCTTAGGGACGACCAGCACAGATACGCAGTATTTT. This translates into CASSLGTTSTDTQYF.

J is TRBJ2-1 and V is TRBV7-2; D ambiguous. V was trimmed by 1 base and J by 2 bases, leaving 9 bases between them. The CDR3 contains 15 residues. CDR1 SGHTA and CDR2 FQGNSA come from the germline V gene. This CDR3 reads CASSLGEPPYNEQFF. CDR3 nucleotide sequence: TGTGCCAGCAGCTTAGGAGAGCCTCCCTACAATGAGCAGTTCTTC. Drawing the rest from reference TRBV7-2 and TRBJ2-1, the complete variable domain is GAGVSQSPSNKVTEKGKDVELRCDPISGHTALYWYRQSLGQGLEFLIYFQGNSAPDKSGLPSDRFSAERTGGSVSTLTIQRTQQEDSAVYLCASSLGEPPYNEQFFGPGTRLTVL.

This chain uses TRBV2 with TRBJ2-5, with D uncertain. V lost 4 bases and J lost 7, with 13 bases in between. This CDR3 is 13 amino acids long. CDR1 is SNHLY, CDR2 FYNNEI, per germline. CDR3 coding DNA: TGTGCCAGCAGTGCGGCCCTCCTAGTGACCCAGTACTTC. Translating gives CASSAALLVTQYF.

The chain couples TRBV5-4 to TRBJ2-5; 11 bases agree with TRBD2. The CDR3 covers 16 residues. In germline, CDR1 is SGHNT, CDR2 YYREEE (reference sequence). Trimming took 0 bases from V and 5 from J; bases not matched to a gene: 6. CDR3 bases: TGTGCCAGCAGCTTGGCAGGCCCTAGCGGGGGGGAGACCCAGTACTTC. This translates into CASSLAGPSGGETQYF.

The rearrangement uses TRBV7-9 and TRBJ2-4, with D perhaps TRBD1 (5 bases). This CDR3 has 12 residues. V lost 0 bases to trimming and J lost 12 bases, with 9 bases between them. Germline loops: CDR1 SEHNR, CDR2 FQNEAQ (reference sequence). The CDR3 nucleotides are TGTGCCAGCAGCTTAGCGGGGCCCACTCAGTACTTC. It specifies CASSLAGPTQYF.

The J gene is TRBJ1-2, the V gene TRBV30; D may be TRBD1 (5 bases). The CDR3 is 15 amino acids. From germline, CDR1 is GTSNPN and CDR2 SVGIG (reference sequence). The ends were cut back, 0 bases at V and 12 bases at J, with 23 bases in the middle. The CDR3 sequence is CAWSVGVNSGPGDTF. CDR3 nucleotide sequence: TGTGCCTGGAGTGTTGGGGTAAACTCGGGACCGGGAGACACCTTC.

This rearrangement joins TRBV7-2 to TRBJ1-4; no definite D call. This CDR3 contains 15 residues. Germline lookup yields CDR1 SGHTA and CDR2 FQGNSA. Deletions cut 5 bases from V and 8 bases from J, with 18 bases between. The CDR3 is CASSRITAPTEKLFF. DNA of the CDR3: TGTGCCAGCAGCCGAATCACAGCCCCGACCGAAAAACTGTTTTTT.

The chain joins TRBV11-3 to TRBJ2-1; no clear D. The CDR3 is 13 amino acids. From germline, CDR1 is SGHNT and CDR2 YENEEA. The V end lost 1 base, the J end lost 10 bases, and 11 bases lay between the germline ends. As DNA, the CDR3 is TGTGCCAGCAGCTTAGGCCGGTATCAGGAGCAGTTCTTC. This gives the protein CASSLGRYQEQFF.

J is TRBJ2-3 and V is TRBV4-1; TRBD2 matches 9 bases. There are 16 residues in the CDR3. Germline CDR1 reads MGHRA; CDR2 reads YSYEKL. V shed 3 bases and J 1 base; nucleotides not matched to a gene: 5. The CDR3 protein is CASSQPRGGGTDTQYF. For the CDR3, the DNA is TGCGCCAGCAGCCAGCCGCGGGGGGGTGGCACAGATACGCAGTATTTT.